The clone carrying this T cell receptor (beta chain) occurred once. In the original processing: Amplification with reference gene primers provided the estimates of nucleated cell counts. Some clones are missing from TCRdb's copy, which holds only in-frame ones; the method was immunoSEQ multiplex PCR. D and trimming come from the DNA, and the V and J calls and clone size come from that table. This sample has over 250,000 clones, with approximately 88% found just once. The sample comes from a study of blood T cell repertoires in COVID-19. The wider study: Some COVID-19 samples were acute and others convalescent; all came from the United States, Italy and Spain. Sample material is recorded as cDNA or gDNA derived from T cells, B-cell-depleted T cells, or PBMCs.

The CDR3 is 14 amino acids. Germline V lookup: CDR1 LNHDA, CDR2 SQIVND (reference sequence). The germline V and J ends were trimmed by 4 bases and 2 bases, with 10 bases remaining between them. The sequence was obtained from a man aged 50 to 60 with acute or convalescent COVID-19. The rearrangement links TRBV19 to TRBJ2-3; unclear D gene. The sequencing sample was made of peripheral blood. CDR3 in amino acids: CASSTLRHTDTQYF. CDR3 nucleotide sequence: TGTGCCAGTAGTACCCTTCGACACACAGATACGCAGTATTTT.